The next 5 T cell receptor beta chains were all read from a single sample in a study of blood T cells in healthy people across ages. Together with a sample-barcoded 5' primer, a J-beta primer mix was included in a second PCR lasting about 7 to 12 cycles. TCRdb reprocessed the 5' RACE reads via MiXCR and lists one record per CDR3 protein. The table includes almost 800,000 distinct CDR3 sequences, more than 45% detected once. The sequencing input was blood. The receptors originated from a man aged 25 to 40 in good health.

This clonotype appeared a few times. The J gene is TRBJ2-7, the V gene TRBV18; 10 bases line up with TRBD1. V gave up 3 bases and J gave up 3 bases; unmatched junction bases: 2. This CDR3 contains 14 residues. CDR1 is KGHSH, CDR2 LQKENI, per germline. The CDR3 is CASSPWTGGYEQYF. The CDR3 region has the DNA TGTGCCAGCTCACCCTGGACAGGGGGCTACGAGCAGTACTTC.

The chain joins TRBV20-1 to TRBJ2-2; D is undetermined. The ends were cut back, 7 bases at V and 7 bases at J, with 10 bases in the middle. The V gene's germline CDR1 is DFQATT and CDR2 SNEGSKA (reference sequence). This CDR3 comprises 11 residues. The CDR3 DNA sequence: TGCAGTGTTCCCAATGGCGGGGAGCTGTTTTTT. Amino acids: CSVPNGGELFF.

The chain links TRBV5-1 to TRBJ2-7; weak D call: TRBD2 (6 bases). Looked up from germline, CDR1 is SGHRS and CDR2 is YFSETQ. CDR3 length: 16 residues. V was cut by 0 bases and J by 0 bases, with 13 bases left in between. Written as DNA, the CDR3 is TGCGCCAGCAGCTTGGACCTCGGGGGTCTCTCCTACGAGCAGTACTTC. It yields the protein CASSLDLGGLSYEQYF.

The J gene is TRBJ2-3, the V gene TRBV20-1; D gene uncertain. The CDR3 loop spans 9 amino acids. Germline CDR1 DFQATT, CDR2 SNEGSKA (reference sequence). The V end lost 6 bases, the J end lost 6 bases, and 4 bases lay between the germline ends. The CDR3 spells CSAPDTQYF. The CDR3 region has the DNA TGCAGTGCGCCTGATACGCAGTATTTT.

This clonotype has ten or more counts. The chain is built from TRBV10-3 and TRBJ2-6; no reliable D call. V was trimmed by 10 bases and J by 3 bases, leaving 10 bases between them. Germline-derived CDR1 and CDR2 are ENHRY and SYGVKD. The CDR3 has 13 residues. The CDR3 loop is CATQAIGANVLTF. CDR3 coding DNA: TGTGCCACGCAGGCGATTGGGGCCAACGTCCTGACTTTC.